This entry is about one T cell receptor (beta chain). No antigen is known for it. The use of a sample-barcoded 5' primer and a J-beta primer mix characterized a second PCR of about 6 to 11 cycles. TCRdb re-called the 5' RACE reads with MiXCR, one entry per CDR3 protein. The table lists around 990,000 distinct CDR3 sequences, more than 30% of them singletons. The sample originates from a study of blood T cells in healthy people across ages. The study's findings and limits: Not knowing donor CMV status may have confounded expanded clonotype changes.

The CDR3 contains 12 residues. The germline gives CDR1 ENHRY, CDR2 SYGVKD. The V gene lost 8 bases and the J gene lost 3 bases, with 8 bases spanning the gap. The gene calls are TRBV10-3 and TRBJ1-3; no reliable D call. The receptor was isolated from a man aged 18-30 years in good health. Sequences were obtained from blood. The CDR3 coding sequence is TGTGCCATCCCGGCTAATGGAAACACCATATATTTT. Its translation is CAIPANGNTIYF.